This T cell receptor (beta chain) was found in a study of blood T cell repertoires in COVID-19. Study at large: COVID-19 samples, acute and convalescent, were from the United States, Italy and Spain. The analysed material was cDNA or gDNA that came from T cells, B-cell-depleted T cells, or PBMCs.

In the authors' methods: It was from reference gene primer amplification that nucleated cell counts were estimated. Data came from immunoSEQ multiplex PCR; TCRdb stores just in-frame clones and leaves some out. The DNA was the basis for D and trimming; V, J and clone size are from that table. The sample contains fewer than 150,000 clones, 60% to 85% of which appear only once. CDR1 and CDR2 from the germline V gene are SGHRS and YFSETQ. The CDR3 consists of 15 residues. The ends lost 4 bases at V and 4 bases at J; junction bases unmatched: 10. The chain carries TRBV5-1 and TRBJ1-2; 7 bases align to TRBD1. The receptor's source is a human donor with acute or convalescent COVID-19. The donor label of this sample is uncertain. The sequenced sample was peripheral blood. This CDR3 reads CASSTTRDRVYGYTF. The DNA of the CDR3 is TGCGCCAGCAGCACCACCCGAGACAGGGTCTATGGCTACACCTTC.